The entry that follows covers one T cell receptor beta chain sequence. The data were obtained in a study of cytomegalovirus exposure and HLA in healthy donors. Per the germline V gene, CDR1 is SGHRS and CDR2 is YFSETQ. Trimming at V came to 4 bases and at J to 0 bases, leaving 4 bases not matched to a gene. CDR3 length equals 14 residues. Sequenced by immunoSEQ multiplex PCR; TCRdb stores in-frame clones only, minus some. The sample includes about 280,000 clones, around 87% of them seen just once. Input material: PBMCs. This sequence was found in a young woman in good health and CMV-seronegative. The J gene is TRBJ2-7, the V gene TRBV5-1; TRBD2 aligns across 7 bases. The CDR3 sequence is CASSPSGTSYEQYF. CDR3 DNA: TGCGCCAGCAGCCCCAGCGGGACCTCCTACGAGCAGTACTTC.